The clone carrying this T cell receptor beta chain was found many times. This sample was included in a study of prognosis after radiotherapy for stage I lung cancer. The overall study: Patients with stage I non-small cell lung cancer joined the study from early 2018 through early 2019. Patients (approximately 12 men, over five women) were aged roughly 50 to 84, median approximately 77 years. Tumor types were squamous cell carcinoma in roughly 7 patients, adenocarcinoma in about a dozen.

CDR1 is SGHDT and CDR2 is YYEEEE in the germline V gene. This CDR3 is 13 amino acids long. V shed 4 bases and J 10 bases; nucleotides not matched to a gene: 6. Genomic DNA was the source, and TCR beta CDR3 was amplified from it by two-round multiplex PCR. Primers were specific to each TRBV and TRBJ gene in first-round PCR. TCRdb processed the multiplex PCR reads anew with MiXCR; each CDR3 protein has one entry. This sample yields around 63,000 distinct CDR3 sequences, of which more than 20% are seen a single time; approximately 8.3% belongs to the top ten. V is TRBV5-6 and J is TRBJ2-1; 9 nucleotides line up with TRBD1. The clonotype comes from a donor of 50 years or more with non-small cell lung cancer. The sequenced sample was PBMCs, obtained before or after stereotactic body radiation therapy (not recorded which). The DNA of the CDR3 is TGTGCCAGCAGCCGGGGACAGGGAGACGAGCAGTTCTTC. Its translation: CASSRGQGDEQFF.